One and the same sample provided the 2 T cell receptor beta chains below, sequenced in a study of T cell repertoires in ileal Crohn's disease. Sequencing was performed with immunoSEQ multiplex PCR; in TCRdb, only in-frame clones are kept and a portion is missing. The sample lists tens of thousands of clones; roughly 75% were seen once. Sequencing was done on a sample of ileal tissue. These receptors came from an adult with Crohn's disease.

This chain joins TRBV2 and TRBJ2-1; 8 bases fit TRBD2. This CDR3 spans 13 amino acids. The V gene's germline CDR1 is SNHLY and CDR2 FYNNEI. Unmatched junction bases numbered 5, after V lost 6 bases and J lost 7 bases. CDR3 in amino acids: CASRQRENNEQFF. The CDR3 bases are TGTGCCAGCAGGCAGCGGGAGAATAATGAGCAGTTCTTC.

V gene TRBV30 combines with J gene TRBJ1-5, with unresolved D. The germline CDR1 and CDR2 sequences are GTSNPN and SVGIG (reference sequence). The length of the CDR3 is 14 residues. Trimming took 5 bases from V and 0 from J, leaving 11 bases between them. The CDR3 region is CAWRSGSSNQPQHF. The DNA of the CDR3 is TGTGCCTGGCGGTCCGGGAGTAGCAATCAGCCCCAGCATTTT.